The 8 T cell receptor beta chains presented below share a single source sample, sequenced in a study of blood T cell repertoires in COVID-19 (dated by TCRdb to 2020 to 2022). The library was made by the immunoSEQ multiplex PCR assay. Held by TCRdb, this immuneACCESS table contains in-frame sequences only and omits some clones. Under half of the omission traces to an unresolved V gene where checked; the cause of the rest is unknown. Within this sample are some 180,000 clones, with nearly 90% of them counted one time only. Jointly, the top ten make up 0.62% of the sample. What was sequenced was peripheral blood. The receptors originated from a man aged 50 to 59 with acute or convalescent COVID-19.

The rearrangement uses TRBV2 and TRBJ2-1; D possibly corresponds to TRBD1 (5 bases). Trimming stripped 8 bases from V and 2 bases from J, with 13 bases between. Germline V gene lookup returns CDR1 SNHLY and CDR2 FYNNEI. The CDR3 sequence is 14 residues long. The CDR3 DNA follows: TGTGCCAGCCGAACAGGATTCACCTACAATGAGCAGTTCTTC. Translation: CASRTGFTYNEQFF. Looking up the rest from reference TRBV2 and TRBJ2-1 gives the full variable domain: EPEVTQTPSHQVTQMGQEVILRCVPISNHLYFYWYRQILGQKVEFLVSFYNNEISEKSEIFDDQFSVERPDGSNFTLKIRSTKLEDSAMYFCASRTGFTYNEQFFGPGTRLTVL.

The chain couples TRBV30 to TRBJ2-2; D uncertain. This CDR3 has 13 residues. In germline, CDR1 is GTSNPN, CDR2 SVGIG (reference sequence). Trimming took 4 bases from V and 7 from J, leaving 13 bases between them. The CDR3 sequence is CAWNTLSGGELFF. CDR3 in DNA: TGTGCCTGGAATACCCTTTCGGGCGGGGAGCTGTTTTTT.

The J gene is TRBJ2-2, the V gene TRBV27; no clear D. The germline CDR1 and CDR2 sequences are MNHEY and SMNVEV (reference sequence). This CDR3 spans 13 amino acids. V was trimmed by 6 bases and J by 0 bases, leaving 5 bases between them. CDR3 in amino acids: CASRNTNTGELFF. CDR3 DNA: TGTGCCAGCAGAAATACGAACACCGGGGAGCTGTTTTTT.

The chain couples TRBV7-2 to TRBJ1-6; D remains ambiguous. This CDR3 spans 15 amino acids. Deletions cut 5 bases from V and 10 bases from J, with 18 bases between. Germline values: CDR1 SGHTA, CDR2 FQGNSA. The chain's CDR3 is CASSPGEYRESPLHF. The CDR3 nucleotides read TGTGCCAGCAGCCCCGGGGAGTATCGTGAATCACCCCTCCACTTT.

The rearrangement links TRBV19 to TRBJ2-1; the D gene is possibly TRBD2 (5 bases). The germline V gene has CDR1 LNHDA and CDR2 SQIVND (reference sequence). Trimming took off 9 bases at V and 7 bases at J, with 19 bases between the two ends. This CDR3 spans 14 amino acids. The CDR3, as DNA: TGTGCCAGCGTAGGGAGAGTGTTTGCAAATGAGCAGTTCTTC. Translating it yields CASVGRVFANEQFF.

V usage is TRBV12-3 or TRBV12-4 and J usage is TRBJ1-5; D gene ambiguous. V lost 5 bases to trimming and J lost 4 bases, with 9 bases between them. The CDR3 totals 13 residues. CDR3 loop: CASSEGVNQPQHF. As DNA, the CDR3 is TGTGCCAGCAGTGAGGGCGTAAATCAGCCCCAGCATTTT.

CDR3 in DNA: TGTGCCAGCAGCGAAACCGACGGGGGGGACTCACCCCTCCACTTT. Translation: CASSETDGGDSPLHF. The chain has TRBV3-1 (or the pseudogene TRBV3-2) and TRBJ1-6; D may be TRBD1 (5 bases). The V end lost 5 bases, the J end lost 10 bases, and 18 bases lay between the germline ends. The CDR3 is 15 amino acids. Germline CDR1 is LGHDT and CDR2 is YNNKEL (reference sequence).

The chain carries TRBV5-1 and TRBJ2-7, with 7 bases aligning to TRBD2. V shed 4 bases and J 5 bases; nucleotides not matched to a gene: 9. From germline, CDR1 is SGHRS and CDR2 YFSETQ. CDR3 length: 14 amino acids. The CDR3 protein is CASSPISGGNEQYV. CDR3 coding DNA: TGCGCCAGCAGCCCCATTTCCGGGGGGAACGAGCAGTACGTC.